One and the same sample provided the 7 T cell receptor beta chains below, sequenced in a study of cytomegalovirus exposure and HLA in healthy donors. PCR amplification relied on 60 Vbeta primers (plus 13 Jbeta primers). Produced via immunoSEQ multiplex PCR; TCRdb's table is partial and in-frame only. The sample carries 150,000 or so clones, approximately 74% recorded once. Sequenced: PBMCs. The receptors were gathered from a male donor in good health and CMV-seronegative.

V is TRBV7-2 and J is TRBJ2-5; tentatively, D is TRBD2 (6 bases). Deletions cut 1 base from V and 5 bases from J, with 14 bases between. CDR1 and CDR2 (germline): SGHTA, FQGNSA. This CDR3 region has 15 residues. The CDR3 loop is CASSLGSLALETQYF. CDR3 DNA: TGTGCCAGCAGCTTAGGGTCACTAGCACTTGAGACCCAGTACTTC.

V is TRBV28 and J is TRBJ1-4; D call uncertain. Trimming removed 1 base at V and 7 bases at J, with 19 bases between. The CDR3 runs to 17 residues. The germline CDR1 and CDR2 sequences are MDHEN and SYDVKM. The CDR3: CASSLSPWRGKSEKLFF. The CDR3 bases are TGTGCCAGCAGTTTATCGCCATGGAGAGGGAAGAGTGAAAAACTGTTTTTT.

The V and J genes are TRBV6-1 and TRBJ2-1; 7 nucleotides line up with TRBD2. There are 15 residues in the CDR3. V lost 7 bases to trimming and J lost 2 bases; unmatched junction nucleotides: 8. Germline loops: CDR1 MNHNS, CDR2 SASEGT. CDR3 DNA: TGTGCCAGCACCATGCGGGGGAGGACCTACAATGAGCAGTTCTTC. Amino acids: CASTMRGRTYNEQFF.

The chain uses TRBV9 and TRBJ1-5, with 7 bases that match TRBD1. The CDR3 sequence is 13 residues long. Germline values: CDR1 SGDLS, CDR2 YYNGEE. With 8 bases clipped from V and 6 bases from J, the junction kept 8 bases outside the gene matches. CDR3: CASDRDWGQPQHF. The CDR3, as DNA: TGTGCCAGTGACAGGGATTGGGGTCAGCCCCAGCATTTT.

The genes are TRBV4-3 and TRBJ2-2; D is unclear. The CDR3 has 16 amino acids. In germline, CDR1 is LGHNA, CDR2 YSLEER. Trimming shortened V by 4 bases and J by 2 bases, and 14 bases separated the two germline ends. The CDR3 here is CASSRQRGSNTGELFF. CDR3 DNA: TGCGCCAGCAGCCGCCAACGAGGCAGTAACACCGGGGAGCTGTTTTTT.

The chain combines TRBV7-2 with TRBJ2-7; weak D call: TRBD1 (5 bases). V lost 5 bases and J 2 bases, leaving 16 bases between the germline ends. The CDR3 runs 15 residues. Germline V gene sequence: CDR1 SGHTA, CDR2 FQGNSA. In nucleotides, the CDR3 is TGTGCCAGCAGCCAGGGCAGGGATCTTCCCTACGAGCAGTACTTC. It translates to CASSQGRDLPYEQYF.

This clone was found once. The genes are TRBV27 and TRBJ2-1; a possible D gene is TRBD2 (5 bases). Between the trimmed V and J ends, which lost 4 bases and 3 bases, there was a span of 7 bases. This CDR3 has 13 amino acids. CDR1 is MNHEY and CDR2 is SMNVEV in the germline V gene (reference sequence). In DNA form, the CDR3 reads TGTGCCAGCAGTTACGGGATCTACAATGAGCAGTTCTTC. It encodes CASSYGIYNEQFF.